This T cell receptor (beta chain) was sequenced in a study of shared clonotypes between healthy human individuals. Broader study findings: Estimated richness values were generally larger in naive subsets than in memory subsets. With a handful of donors compared, around 5% of naive CD4 clonotypes were shared.

With 4 bases clipped from V and 7 bases from J, the junction kept 2 bases outside the gene matches. The CDR3 length is 12 residues. The germline CDR1 and CDR2 sequences are MGHRA and YSYEKL. CD8 cells regarded as naive lacked CD45RO, were positively chosen for CCR7, and omitted terminally differentiated effector memory CD45RA+ cells. This clone was seen just once. Antigen specificity is unknown. Other DNA sequences of this sample code for an identical CDR3. Profiling relied on immunoSEQ multiplex PCR, and the TCRdb table lists in-frame clones only, not all of them. The sample has about 2 million clones, over 85% seen once.

The chain has TRBV4-1 and TRBJ1-2; 8 bases are shared with TRBD1. The receptor comes from a man between 18 and 29 years old in good health. Sequencing was performed on naive CD8+ T cells sorted from blood. The CDR3 region has the DNA TGCGCCAGCAGCCCTACAGGGGGTGGCTACACCTTC. Amino acids: CASSPTGGGYTF.